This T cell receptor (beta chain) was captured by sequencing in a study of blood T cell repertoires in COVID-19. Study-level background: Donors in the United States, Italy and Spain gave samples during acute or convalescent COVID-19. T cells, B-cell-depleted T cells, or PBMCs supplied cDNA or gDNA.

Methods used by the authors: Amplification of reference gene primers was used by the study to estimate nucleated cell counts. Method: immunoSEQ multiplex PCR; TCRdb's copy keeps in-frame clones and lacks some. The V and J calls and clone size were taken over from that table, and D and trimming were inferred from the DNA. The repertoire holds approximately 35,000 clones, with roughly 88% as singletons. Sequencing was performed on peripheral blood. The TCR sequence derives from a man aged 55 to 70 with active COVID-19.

The CDR3 reads CASSEEGSQVVEETQYF. The DNA of the CDR3 is TGTGCCAGCAGTGAAGAAGGTAGTCAGGTAGTTGAAGAGACCCAGTACTTC. The chain joins TRBV6-1 to TRBJ2-5; D not certain. CDR1 and CDR2 from the germline V gene are MNHNS and SASEGT. CDR3 size: 17 residues. V lost 1 base, J lost 3 bases, and 18 bases lay in between.